This TCR beta chain was documented in a study of blood T cell repertoires in COVID-19. Only in-frame clones appear in the TCRdb table, and some are missing; sequencing was by immunoSEQ multiplex PCR. The profile shows about 240,000 clones, roughly 80% of them singletons. J lost 2 bases, V lost 5 bases, and 7 bases had no gene match. The CDR3 sequence is 16 residues long. Per germline, CDR1 LNHDA and CDR2 SQIVND (reference sequence). Sample: peripheral blood. This chain joins TRBV19 and TRBJ2-3, with 10 bases aligning to TRBD2. This clonotype was obtained from a woman aged 18-29 years with acute or convalescent COVID-19. This CDR3 reads CASSGWTSGYTDTQYF. The CDR3 DNA reads TGTGCCAGTAGTGGGTGGACTAGCGGATACACAGATACGCAGTATTTT.